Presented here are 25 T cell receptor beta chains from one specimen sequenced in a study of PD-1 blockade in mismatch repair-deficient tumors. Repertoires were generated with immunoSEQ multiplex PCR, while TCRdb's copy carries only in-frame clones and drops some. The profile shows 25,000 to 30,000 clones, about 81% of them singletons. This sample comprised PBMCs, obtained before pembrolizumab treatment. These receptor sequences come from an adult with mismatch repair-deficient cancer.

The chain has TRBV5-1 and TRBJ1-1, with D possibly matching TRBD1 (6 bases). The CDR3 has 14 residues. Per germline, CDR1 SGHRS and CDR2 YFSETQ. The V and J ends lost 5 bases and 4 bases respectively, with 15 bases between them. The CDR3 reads CASRRQDRGTEAFF. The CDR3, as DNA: TGCGCCAGCAGGCGACAGGACCGGGGCACTGAAGCTTTCTTT.

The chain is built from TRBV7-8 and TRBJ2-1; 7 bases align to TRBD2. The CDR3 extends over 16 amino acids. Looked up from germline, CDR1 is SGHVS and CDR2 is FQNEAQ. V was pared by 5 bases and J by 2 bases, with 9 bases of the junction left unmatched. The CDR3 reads CASSPFGGSTYNEQFF. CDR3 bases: TGTGCCAGCAGCCCATTCGGCGGGAGCACCTACAATGAGCAGTTCTTC.

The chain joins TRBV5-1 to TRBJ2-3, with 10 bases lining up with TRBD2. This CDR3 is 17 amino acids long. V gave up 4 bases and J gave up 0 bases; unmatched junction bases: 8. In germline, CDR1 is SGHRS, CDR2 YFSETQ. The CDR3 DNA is TGCGCCAGCAGCCCCAGGATGACTAGCGGGAGCACAGATACGCAGTATTTT. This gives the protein CASSPRMTSGSTDTQYF.

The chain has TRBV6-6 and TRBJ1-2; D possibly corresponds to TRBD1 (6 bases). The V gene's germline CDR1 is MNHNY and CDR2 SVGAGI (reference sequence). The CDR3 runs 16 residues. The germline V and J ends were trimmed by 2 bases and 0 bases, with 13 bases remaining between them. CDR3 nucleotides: TGTGCCAGCAGTTACAGTGATACAGGGACTAACTATGGCTACACCTTC. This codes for CASSYSDTGTNYGYTF.

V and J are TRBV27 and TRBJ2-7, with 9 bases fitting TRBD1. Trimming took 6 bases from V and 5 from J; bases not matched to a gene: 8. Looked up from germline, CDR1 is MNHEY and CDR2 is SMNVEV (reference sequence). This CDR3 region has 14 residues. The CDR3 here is CASRTTGGNNEQYF. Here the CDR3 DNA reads TGTGCCAGCAGGACGACAGGGGGGAACAACGAGCAGTACTTC.

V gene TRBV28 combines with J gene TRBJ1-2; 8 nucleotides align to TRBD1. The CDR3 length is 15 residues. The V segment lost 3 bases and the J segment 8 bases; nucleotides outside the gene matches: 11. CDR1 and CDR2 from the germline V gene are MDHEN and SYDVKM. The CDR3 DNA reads TGTGCCAGCAGTTTTTCCCGTCAGGGGGCGTGGGGCTACACCTTC. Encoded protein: CASSFSRQGAWGYTF.

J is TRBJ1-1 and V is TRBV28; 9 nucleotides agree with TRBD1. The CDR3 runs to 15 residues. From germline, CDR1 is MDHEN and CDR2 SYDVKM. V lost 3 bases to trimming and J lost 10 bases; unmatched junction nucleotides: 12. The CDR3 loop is CASSFGGTGTRVAFF. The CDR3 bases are TGTGCCAGCAGTTTTGGCGGGACAGGGACTAGGGTAGCTTTCTTT.

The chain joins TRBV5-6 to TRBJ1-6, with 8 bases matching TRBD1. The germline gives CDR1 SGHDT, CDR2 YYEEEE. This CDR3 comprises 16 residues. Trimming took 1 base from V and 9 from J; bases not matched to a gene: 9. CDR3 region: CASSLHLGQVGSPLHF. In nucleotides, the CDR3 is TGTGCCAGCAGCTTGCACCTGGGACAGGTTGGTTCACCCCTCCACTTT.

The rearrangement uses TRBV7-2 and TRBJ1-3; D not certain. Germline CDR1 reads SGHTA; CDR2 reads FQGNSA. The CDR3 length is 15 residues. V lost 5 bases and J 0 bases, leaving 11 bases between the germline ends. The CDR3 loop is CASSLGVFSGNTIYF. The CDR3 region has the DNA TGTGCCAGCAGCCTCGGGGTGTTCTCTGGAAACACCATATATTTT.

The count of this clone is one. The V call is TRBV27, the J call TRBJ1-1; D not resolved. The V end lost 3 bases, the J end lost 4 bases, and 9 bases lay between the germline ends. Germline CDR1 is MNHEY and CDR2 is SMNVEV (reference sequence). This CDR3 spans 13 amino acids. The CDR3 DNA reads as TGTGCCAGCAGTTTGATGAGTCCCACTGAAGCTTTCTTT. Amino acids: CASSLMSPTEAFF.

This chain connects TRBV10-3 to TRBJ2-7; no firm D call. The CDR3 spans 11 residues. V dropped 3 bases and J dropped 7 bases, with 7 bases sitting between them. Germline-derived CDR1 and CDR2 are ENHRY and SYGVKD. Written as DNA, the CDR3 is TGTGCCATCAGTGAACATGAAGAGCAGTACTTC. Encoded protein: CAISEHEEQYF.

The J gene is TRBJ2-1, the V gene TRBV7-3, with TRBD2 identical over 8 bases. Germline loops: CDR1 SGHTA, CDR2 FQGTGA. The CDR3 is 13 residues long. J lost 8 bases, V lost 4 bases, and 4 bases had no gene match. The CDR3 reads CASSSRREDEQFF. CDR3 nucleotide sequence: TGTGCCAGCAGCTCAAGGCGGGAGGATGAGCAGTTCTTC.

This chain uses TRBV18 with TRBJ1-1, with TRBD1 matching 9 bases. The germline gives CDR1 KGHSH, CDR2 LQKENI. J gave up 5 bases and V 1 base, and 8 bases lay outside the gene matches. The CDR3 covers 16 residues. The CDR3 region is CASSPLQGAGGTEAFF. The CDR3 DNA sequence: TGTGCCAGCTCACCACTACAGGGGGCAGGAGGGACTGAAGCTTTCTTT.

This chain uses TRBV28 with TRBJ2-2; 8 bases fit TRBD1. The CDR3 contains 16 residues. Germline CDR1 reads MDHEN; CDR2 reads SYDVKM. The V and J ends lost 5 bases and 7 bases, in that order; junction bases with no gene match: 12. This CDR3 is CASSQGALQGVGELFF. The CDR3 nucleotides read TGTGCCAGCAGTCAAGGAGCGCTACAGGGGGTCGGGGAGCTGTTTTTT. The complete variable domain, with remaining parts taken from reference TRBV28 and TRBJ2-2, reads DVKVTQSSRYLVKRTGEKVFLECVQDMDHENMFWYRQDPGLGLRLIYFSYDVKMKEKGDIPEGYSVSREKKERFSLILESASTNQTSMYLCASSQGALQGVGELFFGEGSRLTVL.

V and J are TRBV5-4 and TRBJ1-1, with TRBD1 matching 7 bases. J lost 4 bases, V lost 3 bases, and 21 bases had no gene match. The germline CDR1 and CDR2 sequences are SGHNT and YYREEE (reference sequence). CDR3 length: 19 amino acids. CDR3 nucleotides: TGTGCCAGCAGCTCCCCTTATGGGACGGAGAACAGGGGTGGCACTGAAGCTTTCTTT. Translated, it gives CASSSPYGTENRGGTEAFF.

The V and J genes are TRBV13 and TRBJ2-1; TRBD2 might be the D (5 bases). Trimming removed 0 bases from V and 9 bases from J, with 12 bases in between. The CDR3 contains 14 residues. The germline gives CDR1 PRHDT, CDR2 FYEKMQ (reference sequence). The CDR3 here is CASSLGFTRPEQFF. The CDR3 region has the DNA TGTGCCAGCAGCTTAGGCTTCACTAGACCTGAGCAGTTCTTC.

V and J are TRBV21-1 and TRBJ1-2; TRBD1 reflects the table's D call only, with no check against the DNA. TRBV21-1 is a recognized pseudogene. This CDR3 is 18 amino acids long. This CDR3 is CASSKVLWTGGRGYGYTF. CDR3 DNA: TGTGCCAGCAGCAAAGTTTTGTGGACAGGGGGCCGTGGCTATGGCTACACCTTC.

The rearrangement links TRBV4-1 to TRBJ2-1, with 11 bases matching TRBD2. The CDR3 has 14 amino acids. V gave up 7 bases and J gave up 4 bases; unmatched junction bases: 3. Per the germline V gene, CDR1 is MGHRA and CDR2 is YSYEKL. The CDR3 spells CASIGTSGYNEQFF. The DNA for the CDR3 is TGCGCCAGCATCGGGACTAGCGGATACAATGAGCAGTTCTTC.

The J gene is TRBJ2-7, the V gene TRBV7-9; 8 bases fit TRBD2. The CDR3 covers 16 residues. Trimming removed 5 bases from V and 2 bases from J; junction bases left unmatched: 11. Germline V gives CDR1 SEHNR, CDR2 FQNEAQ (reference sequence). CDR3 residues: CASSHLAGPEPYEQYF. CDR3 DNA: TGTGCCAGCAGCCATTTAGCGGGGCCTGAGCCCTACGAGCAGTACTTC.

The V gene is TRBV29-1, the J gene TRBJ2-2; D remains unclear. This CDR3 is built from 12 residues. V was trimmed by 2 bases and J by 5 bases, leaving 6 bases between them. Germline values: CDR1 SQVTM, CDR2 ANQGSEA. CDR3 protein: CSVEQKTGELFF. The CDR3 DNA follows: TGCAGCGTTGAACAGAAGACCGGGGAGCTGTTTTTT.

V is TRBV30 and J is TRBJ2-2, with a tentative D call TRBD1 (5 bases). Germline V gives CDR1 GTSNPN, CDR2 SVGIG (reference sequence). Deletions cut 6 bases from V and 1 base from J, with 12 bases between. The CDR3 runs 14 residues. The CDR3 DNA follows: TGTGCCTGTATCAGACAGTTGAACACCGGGGAGCTGTTTTTT. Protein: CACIRQLNTGELFF.

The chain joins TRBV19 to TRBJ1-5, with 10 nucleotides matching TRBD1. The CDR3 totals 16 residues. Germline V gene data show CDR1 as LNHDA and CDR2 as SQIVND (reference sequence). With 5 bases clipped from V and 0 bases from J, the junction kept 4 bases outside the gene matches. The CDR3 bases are TGTGCCAGTAGTGTGAGACAGGGGGCTAGCAATCAGCCCCAGCATTTT. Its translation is CASSVRQGASNQPQHF.

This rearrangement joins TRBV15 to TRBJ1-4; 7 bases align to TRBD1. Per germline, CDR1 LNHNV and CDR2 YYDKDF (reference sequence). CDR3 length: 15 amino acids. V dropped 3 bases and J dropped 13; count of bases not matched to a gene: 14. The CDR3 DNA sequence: TGTGCCACCAGCAGCCAGACAGGGCAACCCACCATACTGTTTTTT. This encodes CATSSQTGQPTILFF.

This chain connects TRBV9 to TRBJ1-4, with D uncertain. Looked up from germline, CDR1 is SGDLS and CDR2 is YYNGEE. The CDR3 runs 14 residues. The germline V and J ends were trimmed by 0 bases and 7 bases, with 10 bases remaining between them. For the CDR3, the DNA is TGTGCCAGCAGCGTAGGCCGGAGCAGTGAAAAACTGTTTTTT. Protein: CASSVGRSSEKLFF.

The DNA for the CDR3 is TGTGCCAGTTCGAGGAGGGGTCTCCCTGGAAACACCATATATTTT. Protein product: CASSRRGLPGNTIYF. The rearrangement links TRBV6-5 to TRBJ1-3, with D possibly matching TRBD1 (5 bases). CDR3 size: 15 residues. The V end lost 9 bases, the J end lost 2 bases, and 17 bases lay between the germline ends. The germline CDR1 and CDR2 sequences are MNHEY and SVGAGI.